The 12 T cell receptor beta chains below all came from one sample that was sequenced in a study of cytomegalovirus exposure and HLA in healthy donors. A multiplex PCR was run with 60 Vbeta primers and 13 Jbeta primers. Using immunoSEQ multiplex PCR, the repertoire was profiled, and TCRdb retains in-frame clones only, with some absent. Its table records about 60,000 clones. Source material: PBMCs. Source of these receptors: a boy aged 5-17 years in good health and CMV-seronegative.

The CDR3 region is CASSLTSGRSEQYF. Here the CDR3 DNA reads TGTGCCAGCAGCTTGACTAGCGGGAGAAGTGAGCAGTACTTC. The chain couples TRBV5-5 to TRBJ2-7, with TRBD2 identical over 11 bases. Unmatched junction bases numbered 4, after V lost 1 base and J lost 7 bases. The CDR3 is 14 amino acids. The germline V gene encodes CDR1 SGHKS and CDR2 YYEKEE (reference sequence).

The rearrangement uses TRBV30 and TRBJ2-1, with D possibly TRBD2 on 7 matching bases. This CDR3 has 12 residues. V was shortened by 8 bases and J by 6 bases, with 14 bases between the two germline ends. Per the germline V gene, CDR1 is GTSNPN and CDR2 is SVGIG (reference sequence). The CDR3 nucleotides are TGTGCCCGGGGGAGGGGGGTCAATGAGCAGTTCTTC. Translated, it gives CARGRGVNEQFF. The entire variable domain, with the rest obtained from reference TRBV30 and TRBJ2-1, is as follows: SQTIHQWPATLVQPVGSPLSLECTVEGTSNPNLYWYRQAAGRGLQLLFYSVGIGQISSEVPQNLSASRPQDRQFILSSKKLLLSDSGFYLCARGRGVNEQFFGPGTRLTVL.

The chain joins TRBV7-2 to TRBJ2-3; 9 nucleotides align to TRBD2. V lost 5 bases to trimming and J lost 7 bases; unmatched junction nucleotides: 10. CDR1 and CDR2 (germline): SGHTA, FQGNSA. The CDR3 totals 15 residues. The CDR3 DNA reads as TGTGCCAGCAGCCCCCGACAGCGGGGGGCTCATACGCAGTATTTT. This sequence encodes CASSPRQRGAHTQYF.

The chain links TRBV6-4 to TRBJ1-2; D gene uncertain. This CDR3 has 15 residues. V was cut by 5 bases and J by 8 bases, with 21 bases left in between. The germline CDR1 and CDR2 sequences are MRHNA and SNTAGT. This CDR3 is CASSPTPGLLGGYTF. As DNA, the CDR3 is TGTGCCAGCAGTCCCACTCCTGGACTTTTAGGGGGCTACACCTTC.

This CDR3 is CASSHDRGGDGYTF. The CDR3 coding sequence is TGTGCCAGCAGCCACGACAGGGGAGGGGATGGCTACACCTTC. This rearrangement joins TRBV5-8 to TRBJ1-2; 8 bases map to TRBD1. The CDR3 length is 14 residues. Germline CDR1 and CDR2: SGHTS and YDEGEE. V was pared by 4 bases and J by 6 bases, with 8 bases of the junction left unmatched. Together with reference TRBV5-8 and TRBJ1-2, the CDR3 gives the full variable domain: EAGVTQSPTHLIKTRGQQATLRCSPISGHTSVYWYQQALGLGLQFLLWYDEGEERNRGNFPPRFSGRQFPNYSSELNVNALELEDSALYLCASSHDRGGDGYTFGSGTRLTVV.

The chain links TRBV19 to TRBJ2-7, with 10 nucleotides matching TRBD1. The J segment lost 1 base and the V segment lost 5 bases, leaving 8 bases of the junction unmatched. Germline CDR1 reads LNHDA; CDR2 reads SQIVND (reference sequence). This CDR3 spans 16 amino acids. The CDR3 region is CASSSPGQGRSYEQYF. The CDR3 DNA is TGTGCCAGTAGTTCACCGGGACAGGGGAGGTCCTACGAGCAGTACTTC.

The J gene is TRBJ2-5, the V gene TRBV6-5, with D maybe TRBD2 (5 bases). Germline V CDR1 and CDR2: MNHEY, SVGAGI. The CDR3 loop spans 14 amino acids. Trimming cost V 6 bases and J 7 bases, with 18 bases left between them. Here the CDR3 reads CASRDGRPGSTQYF. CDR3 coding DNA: TGTGCCAGCAGAGACGGACGGCCGGGGTCGACCCAGTACTTC.

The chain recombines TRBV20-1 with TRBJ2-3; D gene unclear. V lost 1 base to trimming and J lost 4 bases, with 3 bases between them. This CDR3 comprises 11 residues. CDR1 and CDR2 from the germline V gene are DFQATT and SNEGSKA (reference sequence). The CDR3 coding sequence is TGCAGTGCTAGAGCGGCAGATACGCAGTATTTT. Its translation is CSARAADTQYF.

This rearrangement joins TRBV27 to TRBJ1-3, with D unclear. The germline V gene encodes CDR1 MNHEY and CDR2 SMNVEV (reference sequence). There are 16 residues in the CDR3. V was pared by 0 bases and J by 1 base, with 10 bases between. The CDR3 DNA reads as TGTGCCAGCAGTTTATCGTCGTCCCCTTCTGGAAACACCATATATTTT. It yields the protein CASSLSSSPSGNTIYF.

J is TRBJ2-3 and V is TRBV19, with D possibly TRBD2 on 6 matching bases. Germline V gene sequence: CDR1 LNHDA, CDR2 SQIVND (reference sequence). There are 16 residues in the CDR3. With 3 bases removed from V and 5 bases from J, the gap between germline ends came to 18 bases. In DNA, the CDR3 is TGTGCCAGTAGTATTCCCCTCCCGGGGGTCGAAGATACGCAGTATTTT. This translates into CASSIPLPGVEDTQYF.

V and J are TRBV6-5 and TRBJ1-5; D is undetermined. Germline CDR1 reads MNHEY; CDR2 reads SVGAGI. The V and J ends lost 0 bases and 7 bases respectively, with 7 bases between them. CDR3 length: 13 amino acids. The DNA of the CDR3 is TGTGCCAGCAGTTACTCTACCCGGCAGCCCCAGCATTTT. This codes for CASSYSTRQPQHF.

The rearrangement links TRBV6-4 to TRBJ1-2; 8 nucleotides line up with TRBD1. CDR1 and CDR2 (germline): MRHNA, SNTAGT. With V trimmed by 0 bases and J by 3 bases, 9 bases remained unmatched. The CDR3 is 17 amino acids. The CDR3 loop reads CASSDSNLPGQDYGYTF. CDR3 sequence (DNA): TGTGCCAGCAGTGACTCGAATCTGCCGGGACAGGACTATGGCTACACCTTC.